Sequencing of this TCR beta chain was carried out in a study of PD-1 blockade in classical Hodgkin lymphoma. About the study: Nivolumab 3 mg/kg was given intravenously every 2 weeks.

A word on this clone: Its antigen is as yet unknown.

Sequencing used immunoSEQ multiplex PCR; TCRdb keeps in-frame clones, though not all of them. The profile covers some 110,000 clones, with about 92% appearing a single time and under 20% taken by the ten largest. General observations from the study: Nivolumab initiated under 1 year post-ASCT led to patient exclusion. Compared with baseline, CD4+ but not CD8+ TCR diversity had risen significantly by C4D1. Undefined causes, possibly disease activity or prior therapy, underlie the repertoire differences.

The time point was: cycle 4 day 1 (C4D1), after more than 5 weeks of nivolumab. Patients all relapsed after autologous stem cell transplantation, and there was variation in brentuximab vedotin exposure. This CDR3 spans 15 amino acids. Germline V gene data show CDR1 as LNHDA and CDR2 as SQIVND (reference sequence). The ends lost 3 bases at V and 4 bases at J; junction bases unmatched: 3. This chain uses TRBV19 with TRBJ2-1, with 10 bases that match TRBD1. The sequencing here drew on peripheral blood mononuclear cells (PBMCs), taken before the fourth cycle of nivolumab. This TCR came from a human donor with classical Hodgkin lymphoma. DNA of the CDR3: TGTGCCAGTAGTATCGGGACAGGGGATTACAATGAGCAGTTCTTC. The encoded protein is CASSIGTGDYNEQFF.